The rows below give T cell receptor beta chains drawn from one sample of a study of pediatric ulcerative colitis. TCRdb's copy holds only in-frame clones and misses some; the assay was immunoSEQ multiplex PCR. The table includes about 64,000 clones, about nine tenths detected once. Sequencing was carried out using blood. Source of these receptors: a boy between 5 and 17 years old with severe ulcerative colitis. Each CDR3 is given with its conserved first and last residue. A D gene is named only where the DNA matches it firmly. Expanded clones are given a class, and other clones once, few, many or no size at all.

d_gene: .
len: 17
v_gene: TRBV14
j_gene: TRBJ2-5
abundance: .
CDR3nt: TGTGCCAGCAGCCAAGAGAGCGGATCTTGGGGACAAGAGACCCAGTACTTC
CDR3aa: CASSQESGSWGQETQYF

d_gene: TRBD1
len: 15
v_gene: TRBV7-9
j_gene: TRBJ2-7
abundance: .
CDR3nt: TGTGCCAGCAGCTTACCGGGACAGGGGGTCTACGAGCAGTACTTC
CDR3aa: CASSLPGQGVYEQYF

d_gene: .
len: 16
v_gene: TRBV7-2
j_gene: TRBJ2-1
abundance: .
CDR3nt: TGTGCCAGCAGCTTAGTGGGGGGAGCGAACTACAATGAGCAGTTCTTC
CDR3aa: CASSLVGGANYNEQFF

d_gene: TRBD2
len: 16
v_gene: TRBV19
j_gene: TRBJ2-7
abundance: .
CDR3nt: TGTGCCAGTAGTAAGTTTGTCCAAGCGGGAGCAAACGAGCAGTACTTC
CDR3aa: CASSKFVQAGANEQYF

d_gene: TRBD2
len: 15
v_gene: TRBV7-9
j_gene: TRBJ2-1
abundance: .
CDR3nt: TGTGCCAGCAGCGCTGGGACTAGCGATTCCAATGAGCAGTTCTTC
CDR3aa: CASSAGTSDSNEQFF

d_gene: TRBD2
len: 19
v_gene: TRBV7-9
j_gene: TRBJ2-6
abundance: .
CDR3nt: TGTGCCAGCAGCTCACCAGCGGGAGGGCTCGGGTCTGGGGCCAACGTCCTGACTTTC
CDR3aa: CASSSPAGGLGSGANVLTF

d_gene: .
len: 15
v_gene: TRBV19
j_gene: TRBJ2-5
abundance: .
CDR3nt: TGTGCCAGTAGTATGCGAGGCCCCCTCCAAGAGACCCAGTACTTC
CDR3aa: CASSMRGPLQETQYF

d_gene: .
len: 13
v_gene: TRBV19
j_gene: TRBJ1-1
abundance: .
CDR3nt: TGTGCCAGTAGTATTGACCCCCGGACTGAAGCTTTCTTT
CDR3aa: CASSIDPRTEAFF

d_gene: TRBD1
len: 14
v_gene: TRBV6-1
j_gene: TRBJ1-2
abundance: once
CDR3nt: TGTGCCAGCAGTACCCCGGGACAGATCTATGGCTACACCTTC
CDR3aa: CASSTPGQIYGYTF

d_gene: .
len: 17
v_gene: TRBV10-3
j_gene: TRBJ2-5
abundance: many
CDR3nt: TGTGCCATCAGTGGGCCCGGGGGACTTAGCTTCCAAGAGACCCAGTACTTC
CDR3aa: CAISGPGGLSFQETQYF

d_gene: .
len: 13
v_gene: TRBV7-8
j_gene: TRBJ2-7
abundance: .
CDR3nt: TGTGCCAGCAGCGATCCGGGCCGCTACGAGCAGTACTTC
CDR3aa: CASSDPGRYEQYF

d_gene: .
len: 13
v_gene: TRBV10-1
j_gene: TRBJ2-7
abundance: few
CDR3nt: TGCGCCAGCAGTTCAGGGCTCGGCTACGAGCAGTACTTC
CDR3aa: CASSSGLGYEQYF

d_gene: TRBD2
len: 20
v_gene: TRBV16
j_gene: TRBJ2-1
abundance: .
CDR3nt: TGTGCCAGCAGCCAAGGGGTGGGACTAGCGGGAGACCACACAATCTCGGAGCAGTTCTTC
CDR3aa: CASSQGVGLAGDHTISEQFF

d_gene: TRBD1
len: 16
v_gene: TRBV19
j_gene: TRBJ1-1
abundance: .
CDR3nt: TGTGCCAGTAGTTTGCTCCCGGGACAGGGGGCCCCTGAAGCTTTCTTT
CDR3aa: CASSLLPGQGAPEAFF

d_gene: .
len: 15
v_gene: TRBV21-1
j_gene: TRBJ1-5
abundance: .
CDR3nt: TGTGCCAGCAGCAAAGAGGGGGTCGATCGGCAGCCCCAGCATTTT
CDR3aa: CASSKEGVDRQPQHF

d_gene: .
len: 12
v_gene: TRBV2
j_gene: TRBJ2-1
abundance: .
CDR3nt: TGTGCCAGCAGTGAAGGGCCGGGTGAGCAGTTCTTC
CDR3aa: CASSEGPGEQFF

d_gene: TRBD2
len: 16
v_gene: TRBV27
j_gene: TRBJ2-5
abundance: .
CDR3nt: TGTGCCAGCAGTTCCACGGGACTAGCGGGATCGGAGACCCAGTACTTC
CDR3aa: CASSSTGLAGSETQYF

d_gene: TRBD2
len: 19
v_gene: TRBV4-3
j_gene: TRBJ2-1
abundance: .
CDR3nt: TGCGCCAGCAGCCGAGTTCTTATTGTAGCGGGAGGATCCTACAATGAGCAGTTCTTC
CDR3aa: CASSRVLIVAGGSYNEQFF

d_gene: TRBD2
len: 15
v_gene: TRBV6-5
j_gene: TRBJ2-2
abundance: .
CDR3nt: TGTGCCAGCAGCCCTAGCGGAATGAACACCGGGGAGCTGTTTTTT
CDR3aa: CASSPSGMNTGELFF

d_gene: TRBD1
len: 14
v_gene: TRBV7-9
j_gene: TRBJ2-2
abundance: .
CDR3nt: TGTGCCAGCAGCCGCACAGGGGACACCGGGGAGCTGTTTTTT
CDR3aa: CASSRTGDTGELFF

d_gene: TRBD1
len: 17
v_gene: TRBV29-1
j_gene: TRBJ2-6
abundance: .
CDR3nt: TGCAGCGCAGTACCGGGACAGGGGGCGCCTGGGGCCAACGTCCTGACTTTC
CDR3aa: CSAVPGQGAPGANVLTF

d_gene: TRBD2
len: 15
v_gene: TRBV6-5
j_gene: TRBJ2-1
abundance: .
CDR3nt: TGTGCCAGCAGTTACAGGACTAGGGTTGGCAATGAGCAGTTCTTC
CDR3aa: CASSYRTRVGNEQFF

d_gene: TRBD1
len: 16
v_gene: TRBV7-6
j_gene: TRBJ2-7
abundance: .
CDR3nt: TGTGCCAGCAGCTCAAGCGCCGGGACAGGGAGATACGAGCAGTACTTC
CDR3aa: CASSSSAGTGRYEQYF

d_gene: .
len: 15
v_gene: TRBV2
j_gene: TRBJ2-7
abundance: .
CDR3nt: TGTGCCAGCAGTGGGGGCCAGGGATATACCTACGAGCAGTACTTC
CDR3aa: CASSGGQGYTYEQYF

d_gene: .
len: 13
v_gene: TRBV10-3
j_gene: TRBJ1-5
abundance: few
CDR3nt: TGTGCCACTGAAGACAGCCCTAATCAGCCCCAGCATTTT
CDR3aa: CATEDSPNQPQHF

d_gene: .
len: 15
v_gene: TRBV29-1
j_gene: TRBJ2-7
abundance: .
CDR3nt: TGCAGCGGCTGTTCCGGGACAAGGTGTTCCTACGAGCAGTACTTC
CDR3aa: CSGCSGTRCSYEQYF

d_gene: TRBD2
len: 20
v_gene: TRBV7-6
j_gene: TRBJ2-1
abundance: .
CDR3nt: TGTGCCAGCAGCTCTCTCCGCGCGCCTCGGGGAGTAGCGGGAGGGAATGAGCAGTTCTTC
CDR3aa: CASSSLRAPRGVAGGNEQFF

d_gene: TRBD2
len: 13
v_gene: TRBV15
j_gene: TRBJ2-1
abundance: .
CDR3nt: TGTGCCACCTCTGCGGGAGGGAGCAATGAGCAGTTCTTC
CDR3aa: CATSAGGSNEQFF

d_gene: .
len: 13
v_gene: TRBV30
j_gene: TRBJ2-1
abundance: .
CDR3nt: TGTGCCTGGGGGGCAGGATTGACCAATGAGCAGTTCTTC
CDR3aa: CAWGAGLTNEQFF

d_gene: TRBD1
len: 15
v_gene: TRBV5-5
j_gene: TRBJ2-2
abundance: .
CDR3nt: TGTGCCAGCAGCTTGGCGACAGGGGCCCCGCGGGAGCTGTTTTTT
CDR3aa: CASSLATGAPRELFF

d_gene: .
len: 13
v_gene: TRBV12-5
j_gene: TRBJ2-7
abundance: .
CDR3nt: TGTGCTAGTGGCAATGCTAGGGATTACGAGCAGTACTTC
CDR3aa: CASGNARDYEQYF

d_gene: .
len: 16
v_gene: TRBV4-3
j_gene: TRBJ2-7
abundance: .
CDR3nt: TGCGCCAGCAGCCAAGATAGGGTGGGAGTAGCTTACGAGCAGTACTTC
CDR3aa: CASSQDRVGVAYEQYF

d_gene: .
len: 15
v_gene: TRBV28
j_gene: TRBJ1-2
abundance: .
CDR3nt: TGTGCCAGCACCCCCCCGGACACCGACTACTATGGCTACACCTTC
CDR3aa: CASTPPDTDYYGYTF

d_gene: .
len: 13
v_gene: TRBV10-3
j_gene: TRBJ2-1
abundance: .
CDR3nt: TGTGCCATCAGTAATGGGATGGACAATGAGCAGTTCTTC
CDR3aa: CAISNGMDNEQFF

d_gene: .
len: 14
v_gene: TRBV29-1
j_gene: TRBJ2-2
abundance: .
CDR3nt: TGCAGCGTCCCGAAGGGATTGGGGACCGGGGAGCTGTTTTTT
CDR3aa: CSVPKGLGTGELFF

d_gene: .
len: 11
v_gene: TRBV20-1
j_gene: TRBJ2-7
abundance: .
CDR3nt: TGCAGTGCTGTGGACTCTTACGAGCAGTACTTC
CDR3aa: CSAVDSYEQYF

d_gene: .
len: 14
v_gene: TRBV10-1
j_gene: TRBJ2-7
abundance: .
CDR3nt: TGCGCCAGCAGTGAATCTAGCTGGCCCTACGAGCAGTACTTC
CDR3aa: CASSESSWPYEQYF

d_gene: .
len: 11
v_gene: TRBV5-5
j_gene: TRBJ1-4
abundance: .
CDR3nt: TGTGCCAGCAGCGAGCACGAAAAACTGTTTTTT
CDR3aa: CASSEHEKLFF

d_gene: .
len: 15
v_gene: TRBV6-4
j_gene: TRBJ2-1
abundance: .
CDR3nt: TGTGCCAGACCCTTCGTAGGGGAAACCTACAATGAGCAGTTCTTC
CDR3aa: CARPFVGETYNEQFF

d_gene: TRBD2
len: 15
v_gene: TRBV28
j_gene: TRBJ2-1
abundance: .
CDR3nt: TGTGCCAGCAGTTTGGGACTAGCGAGGGGGAATGAGCAGTTCTTC
CDR3aa: CASSLGLARGNEQFF

d_gene: TRBD2
len: 14
v_gene: TRBV4-1
j_gene: TRBJ2-1
abundance: .
CDR3nt: TGCGCCAGCAGCCAGAGCGGGAGGCTGAATGAGCAGTTCTTC
CDR3aa: CASSQSGRLNEQFF

d_gene: .
len: 15
v_gene: TRBV7-2
j_gene: TRBJ2-3
abundance: .
CDR3nt: TGTGCCAGCAGCTTAGTCAGCGGTACATGGGATACGCAGTATTTT
CDR3aa: CASSLVSGTWDTQYF

d_gene: .
len: 13
v_gene: TRBV11-3
j_gene: TRBJ2-1
abundance: .
CDR3nt: TGTGCCAGCGGGAAGACCCCAGAAAATGAGCAGTTCTTC
CDR3aa: CASGKTPENEQFF

d_gene: .
len: 14
v_gene: TRBV10-3
j_gene: TRBJ2-2
abundance: .
CDR3nt: TGTGCCATCAGACTCAGCCGGGGCACCGGGGAGCTGTTTTTT
CDR3aa: CAIRLSRGTGELFF

d_gene: .
len: 14
v_gene: TRBV9
j_gene: TRBJ1-2
abundance: few
CDR3nt: TGTGCCAGCAGCGACGGACAATTTAACTATGGCTACACCTTC
CDR3aa: CASSDGQFNYGYTF

d_gene: TRBD1
len: 13
v_gene: TRBV5-4
j_gene: TRBJ2-3
abundance: .
CDR3nt: TGTGCCAGCAGCTTGCAGGGGGTAGATACGCAGTATTTT
CDR3aa: CASSLQGVDTQYF

d_gene: .
len: 15
v_gene: TRBV2
j_gene: TRBJ1-1
abundance: .
CDR3nt: TGTGCCAGCAGTGAATCCGGGGGCCTAACCACTGAAGCTTTCTTT
CDR3aa: CASSESGGLTTEAFF

d_gene: .
len: 18
v_gene: TRBV27
j_gene: TRBJ1-4
abundance: .
CDR3nt: TGTGCCAGCAGCTTACTACCCGGGACCGCCGCAACTAATGAAAAACTGTTTTTT
CDR3aa: CASSLLPGTAATNEKLFF

d_gene: TRBD2
len: 15
v_gene: TRBV4-1
j_gene: TRBJ2-7
abundance: once
CDR3nt: TGCGCCAGCAGCCAAGGGACTAGCGGAGCCTACGAGCAGTACTTC
CDR3aa: CASSQGTSGAYEQYF

d_gene: .
len: 13
v_gene: TRBV10-3
j_gene: TRBJ1-2
abundance: .
CDR3nt: TGTGCCATCAGTGATACAGGGCTCTATGGCTACACCTTC
CDR3aa: CAISDTGLYGYTF